Each of the 12 T cell receptor beta chains below was sequenced from the same sample in a study of molecular identifiers for immune sequencing clone quantification. TCRdb analysed the PCR reads with MiXCR anew, one entry per CDR3 protein. The sample lists about 640,000 distinct CDR3 sequences; about 20% were seen once. The specimen sequenced was naive CD8+ T cells from blood, with Jurkat cell RNA spiked in. As to subset: FACS-sorted CD8+CD4-CCR7+CD45RA+ naive T cells. The receptors originated from a human donor in good health. Some libraries in this study had Jurkat cell RNA spiked in.

This clonotype was counted many times. The chain uses TRBV14 and TRBJ1-4; D might be TRBD1 (6 bases). Germline values: CDR1 SGHDN, CDR2 FVKESK. V dropped 5 bases and J dropped 6 bases, with 13 bases sitting between them. This CDR3 spans 14 amino acids. The chain's CDR3 is CASSFTGADEKLFF. CDR3 bases: TGTGCCAGCAGCTTTACGGGGGCCGATGAAAAACTGTTTTTT.

On this clonotype itself: One base away lies a much larger clone, so this may be a sequencing read error. The chain is built from TRBV9 and TRBJ2-7; TRBD1 or TRBD2 may be the D gene (5 bases each). Trimming took off 0 bases at V and 2 bases at J, with 9 bases between the two ends. CDR1 is SGDLS, CDR2 YYNGEE, per germline. The CDR3 has 14 amino acids. The CDR3 region is CASSVGDAAYEQYF. CDR3 sequence (DNA): TGTGCCAGCAGCGTAGGGGACGCCGCCTACGAGCAGTACTTC.

The gene calls are TRBV27 and TRBJ2-2; 8 bases line up with TRBD2. The length of the CDR3 is 16 residues. The germline gives CDR1 MNHEY, CDR2 SMNVEV (reference sequence). Trimming cost V 3 bases and J 3 bases; bases outside gene matches: 6. This CDR3 reads CASSFAGGGDTGELFF. The CDR3 bases are TGTGCCAGCAGTTTTGCGGGAGGTGGGGACACCGGGGAGCTGTTTTTT.

Regarding this clonotype: Given a much more abundant clone one base away, this may be a read error. This chain joins TRBV20-1 and TRBJ2-7; the match to TRBD2 covers 11 bases. CDR1 and CDR2 from the germline V gene are DFQATT and SNEGSKA (reference sequence). CDR3 length: 16 residues. V lost 0 bases and J lost 5; bases outside the gene matches: 9. The CDR3 spells CSARETRTSGRHEQYF. CDR3 coding DNA: TGCAGTGCTAGAGAAACCCGGACTAGCGGGCGGCACGAGCAGTACTTC.

This clonotype was observed at least ten times. V usage is TRBV28 and J usage is TRBJ2-1; TRBD1 aligns across 9 bases. The CDR3 sequence is 14 residues long. Germline CDR1 and CDR2: MDHEN and SYDVKM. J lost 9 bases, V lost 2 bases, and 5 bases had no gene match. CDR3 amino acids: CASSLRDRAAEQFF. The CDR3 DNA is TGTGCCAGCAGTTTACGGGACAGGGCCGCTGAGCAGTTCTTC.

Remarks on this clonotype: Just one base apart from a much larger clone, this may be a read error. The genes are TRBV6-5 and TRBJ2-2, with 11 bases aligning to TRBD2. With V trimmed by 5 bases and J by 5 bases, 4 bases remained unmatched. This CDR3 has 15 residues. Germline CDR1 MNHEY, CDR2 SVGAGI. The CDR3 is CASSLAGGVTGELFF. The CDR3 region has the DNA TGTGCCAGCAGTCTAGCGGGAGGTGTGACCGGGGAGCTGTTTTTT.

This clonotype was recorded a few times. The chain links TRBV6-2 or TRBV6-3 to TRBJ1-2; possibly TRBD1 for D (5 bases). Germline-derived CDR1 and CDR2 are MNHEY and SVGEGT. Deletions cut 4 bases from V and 8 bases from J, with 11 bases between. This CDR3 has 12 residues. Written as DNA, the CDR3 is TGTGCCAGCAGTTTTTTAGGGGTCGGCTACACCTTC. Protein sequence: CASSFLGVGYTF.

About this clonotype: This may be a read error, as it is one base from a much larger clone. The chain recombines TRBV27 with TRBJ2-7; D assignment may be TRBD1 or TRBD2 (6 bases each). This CDR3 has 13 residues. Germline V gene data show CDR1 as MNHEY and CDR2 as SMNVEV (reference sequence). Trimming removed 6 bases at V and 2 bases at J, with 11 bases between. The CDR3: CASRRGPAYEQYF. The CDR3 coding sequence is TGTGCCAGCAGACGGGGGCCTGCCTACGAGCAGTACTTC.

In this sample, this clonotype turned up many times. One junction end disagrees with the germline gene, perhaps due to a read error. The V and J genes are TRBV6-1 and TRBJ2-7, with 10 bases lining up with TRBD2. Germline V gives CDR1 MNHNS, CDR2 SASEGT. This CDR3 is built from 14 residues. CDR3 DNA sequence: TGTGCCAGCAGAAAGACTAGCGGGTCCTCCGAGCAGTACTTC. This translates into CASRKTSGSSEQYF.

This sequence joins TRBV12-3 or TRBV12-4 and TRBJ2-3; no reliable D call. V was pared by 6 bases and J by 4 bases, with 17 bases between. The CDR3 extends over 15 amino acids. This chain's CDR3 is CASRSTPVDADTQYF. The CDR3 bases are TGTGCCAGCAGGTCCACACCCGTTGACGCAGATACGCAGTATTTT.

Many counts were recorded for this clonotype. The chain couples TRBV15 to TRBJ1-1; a weak D match, TRBD1 (5 bases). Per germline, CDR1 LNHNV and CDR2 YYDKDF (reference sequence). The V end lost 2 bases, the J end lost 6 bases, and 13 bases lay between the germline ends. The CDR3 is 14 amino acids. The CDR3 here is CATSRQGPLAEAFF. The CDR3 DNA reads TGTGCCACCAGCAGACAGGGTCCCCTCGCTGAAGCTTTCTTT.

Comments on this clonotype: A much larger clone differs by one base, so this may be a read error. The chain has TRBV30 and TRBJ2-3; D call uncertain. The CDR3 covers 12 residues. V was shortened by 8 bases and J by 6 bases, with 15 bases between the two germline ends. CDR1 GTSNPN and CDR2 SVGIG come from the germline V gene (reference sequence). The CDR3 DNA is TGTGCCCTGGGCCACCGAATCGATACGCAGTATTTT. It codes for CALGHRIDTQYF.